The next 7 T cell receptor beta chains were all read from a single sample in a study of identical twins. MiXCR, run by TCRdb on the 5' RACE reads, gives a single entry per CDR3 protein. Of about 500,000 distinct CDR3 sequences listed, about 13% were seen once; the top ten hold approximately 0.98%. This sample was shared with a second study, whose subject was yellow fever vaccine responses in identical twins.

Sequenced sample: CD4+ T cells sorted from blood. Receptors were obtained from a woman aged 18-30 years in good health.

The chain employs TRBV5-1 and TRBJ2-3; TRBD2 matches 8 bases. This CDR3 comprises 17 residues. V gave up 0 bases and J gave up 4 bases; unmatched junction bases: 10. Germline V lookup: CDR1 SGHRS, CDR2 YFSETQ. The CDR3 spells CASSLGQKAGAADTQYF. The CDR3 DNA sequence: TGCGCCAGCAGCTTGGGCCAAAAAGCGGGAGCCGCAGATACGCAGTATTTT.

This clonotype has only a few counts. One end of the junction is discordant with germline, which a read error may explain. The rearrangement joins TRBV12-5 to TRBJ2-5; 7 nucleotides match TRBD1. The CDR3 runs to 15 residues. Germline V lookup: CDR1 LGHNT, CDR2 FRNRAP. CDR3 DNA sequence: TGTGCTAGTGGTTTGGGGGACAGCTTCGGAGAGTCCCAGTACTTC. Its translation is CASGLGDSFGESQYF.

This clonotype turned up a few times. V and J are TRBV5-5 and TRBJ2-7; tentative D call: TRBD2 (6 bases). Germline values: CDR1 SGHKS, CDR2 YYEKEE (reference sequence). The CDR3 has 16 amino acids. The germline V and J ends were trimmed by 4 bases and 0 bases, with 17 bases remaining between them. The CDR3 DNA reads TGTGCCAGCAGCCGGCTGGGTTACGGGAGCTCCTACGAGCAGTACTTC. It translates to CASSRLGYGSSYEQYF. The full variable domain, completed using reference TRBV5-5 and TRBJ2-7, is DAGVTQSPTHLIKTRGQQVTLRCSPISGHKSVSWYQQVLGQGPQFIFQYYEKEERGRGNFPDRFSARQFPNYSSELNVNALLLGDSALYLCASSRLGYGSSYEQYFGPGTRLTVT.

Many counts were recorded for this clonotype. The V gene is TRBV20-1, the J gene TRBJ2-3, with a tentative D call TRBD2 (6 bases). V lost 6 bases, J lost 3 bases, and 19 bases lay in between. CDR1 and CDR2 from the germline V gene are DFQATT and SNEGSKA (reference sequence). This CDR3 contains 15 residues. CDR3 sequence reads: CSAKYSGSATDTQYF. Here the CDR3 DNA reads TGCAGTGCGAAATATAGCGGAAGTGCGACAGATACGCAGTATTTT.

The V call is TRBV10-2, the J call TRBJ2-7, with D perhaps assigned TRBD1 or TRBD2 (6 bases each). V shed 6 bases and J shed 6 bases, with 15 bases lying between them. The CDR3 spans 13 residues. Germline values: CDR1 WSHSY, CDR2 SAAADI. CDR3 sequence: CASREGHPTEQYF. DNA of the CDR3: TGCGCCAGCAGGGAGGGACACCCGACCGAGCAGTACTTC.

There are a few counts of this clonotype. CDR3 coding DNA: TGTGCCAGCGGCCACGGCCGCTCCTATAATTCACCCCTCCACTTT. Its translation: CASGHGRSYNSPLHF. The V call is TRBV7-2, the J call TRBJ1-6; D gene unclear. Germline lookup yields CDR1 SGHTA and CDR2 FQGNSA. The CDR3 totals 15 residues. V lost 8 bases, J lost 0 bases, and 11 bases lay in between.

This clonotype appeared a few times. J is TRBJ2-7 and V is TRBV27, with 9 nucleotides matching TRBD2. The CDR3 extends over 15 amino acids. The germline V gene encodes CDR1 MNHEY and CDR2 SMNVEV (reference sequence). Germline trimming cut 5 bases from V and 5 bases from J; bases unmatched to any gene: 10. DNA for the CDR3: TGTGCCAGCAGTCCCTGGGTAGCGGGAGTGGACGAGCAGTACTTC. It specifies CASSPWVAGVDEQYF.